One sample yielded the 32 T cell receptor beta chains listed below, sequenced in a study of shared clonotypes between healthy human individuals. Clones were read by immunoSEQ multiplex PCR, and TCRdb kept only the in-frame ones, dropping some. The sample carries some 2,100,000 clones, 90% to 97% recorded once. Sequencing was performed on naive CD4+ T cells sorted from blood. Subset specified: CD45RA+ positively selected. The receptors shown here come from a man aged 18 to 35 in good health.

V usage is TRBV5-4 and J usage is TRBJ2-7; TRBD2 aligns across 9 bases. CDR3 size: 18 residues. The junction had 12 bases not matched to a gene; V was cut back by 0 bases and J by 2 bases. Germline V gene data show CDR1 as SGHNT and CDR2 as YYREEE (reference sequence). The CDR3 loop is CASSLVGALAGQAYEQYF. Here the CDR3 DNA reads TGTGCCAGCAGCTTGGTTGGTGCTCTAGCGGGGCAGGCCTACGAGCAGTACTTC. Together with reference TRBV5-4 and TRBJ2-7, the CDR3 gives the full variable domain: ETGVTQSPTHLIKTRGQQVTLRCSSQSGHNTVSWYQQALGQGPQFIFQYYREEENGRGNFPPRFSGLQFPNYSSELNVNALELDDSALYLCASSLVGALAGQAYEQYFGPGTRLTVT.

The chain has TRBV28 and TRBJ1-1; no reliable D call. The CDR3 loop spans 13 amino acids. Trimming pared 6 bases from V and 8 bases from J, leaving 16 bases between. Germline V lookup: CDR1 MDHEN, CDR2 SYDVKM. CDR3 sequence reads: CASSRTPLTEAFF. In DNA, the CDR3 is TGTGCCAGCAGCCGCACACCCCTGACAGAAGCTTTCTTT.

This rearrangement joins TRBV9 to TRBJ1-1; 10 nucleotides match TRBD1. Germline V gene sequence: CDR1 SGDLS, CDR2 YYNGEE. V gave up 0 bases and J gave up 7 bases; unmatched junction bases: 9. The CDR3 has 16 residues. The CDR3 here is CASSVGGQGTQGEAFF. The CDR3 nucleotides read TGTGCCAGCAGCGTAGGGGGACAGGGGACTCAGGGTGAAGCTTTCTTT.

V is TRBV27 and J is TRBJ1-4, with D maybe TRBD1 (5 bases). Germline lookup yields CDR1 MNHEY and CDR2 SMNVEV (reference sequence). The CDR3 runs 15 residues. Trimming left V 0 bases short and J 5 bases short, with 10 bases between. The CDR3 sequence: CASSLSGVANEKLFF. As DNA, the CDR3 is TGTGCCAGCAGTTTATCAGGGGTGGCCAATGAAAAACTGTTTTTT.

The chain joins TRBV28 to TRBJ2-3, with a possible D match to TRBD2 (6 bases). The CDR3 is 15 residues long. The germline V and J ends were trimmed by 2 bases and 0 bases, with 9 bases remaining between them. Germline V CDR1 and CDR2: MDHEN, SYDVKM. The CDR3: CASSLVADSTDTQYF. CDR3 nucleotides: TGTGCCAGCAGTTTAGTAGCGGACAGCACAGATACGCAGTATTTT. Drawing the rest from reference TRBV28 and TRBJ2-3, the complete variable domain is DVKVTQSSRYLVKRTGEKVFLECVQDMDHENMFWYRQDPGLGLRLIYFSYDVKMKEKGDIPEGYSVSREKKERFSLILESASTNQTSMYLCASSLVADSTDTQYFGPGTRLTVL.

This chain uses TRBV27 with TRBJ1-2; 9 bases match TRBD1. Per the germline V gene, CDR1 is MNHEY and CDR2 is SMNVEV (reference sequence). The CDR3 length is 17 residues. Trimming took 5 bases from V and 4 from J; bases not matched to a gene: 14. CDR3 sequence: CASSPRTGDLHGYGYTF. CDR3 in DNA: TGTGCCAGCAGTCCCCGGACAGGGGACTTGCACGGCTATGGCTACACCTTC.

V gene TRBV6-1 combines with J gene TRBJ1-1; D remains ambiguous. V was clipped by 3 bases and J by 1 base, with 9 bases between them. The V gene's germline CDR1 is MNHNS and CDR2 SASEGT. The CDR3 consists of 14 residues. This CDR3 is CASSDYLANTEAFF. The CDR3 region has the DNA TGTGCCAGCAGTGATTACTTGGCGAACACTGAAGCTTTCTTT.

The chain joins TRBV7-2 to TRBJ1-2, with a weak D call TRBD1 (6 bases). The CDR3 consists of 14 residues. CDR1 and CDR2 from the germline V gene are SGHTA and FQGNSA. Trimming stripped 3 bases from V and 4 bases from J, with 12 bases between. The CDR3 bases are TGTGCCAGCAGCTTGCGCCAGGGGATCTATGGCTACACCTTC. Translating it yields CASSLRQGIYGYTF.

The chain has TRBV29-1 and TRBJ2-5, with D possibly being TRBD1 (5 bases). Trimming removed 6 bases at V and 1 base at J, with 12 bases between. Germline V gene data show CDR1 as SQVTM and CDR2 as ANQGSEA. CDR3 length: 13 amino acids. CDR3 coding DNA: TGCAGCGTCGTTACAGGTTTCCAAGAGACCCAGTACTTC. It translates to CSVVTGFQETQYF.

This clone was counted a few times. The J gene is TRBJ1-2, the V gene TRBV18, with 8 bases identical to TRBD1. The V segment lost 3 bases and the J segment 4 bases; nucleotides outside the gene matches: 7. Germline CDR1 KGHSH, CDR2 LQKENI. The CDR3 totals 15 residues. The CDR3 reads CASSPDRAGGYGYTF. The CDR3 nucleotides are TGTGCCAGCTCACCGGACAGGGCCGGGGGCTATGGCTACACCTTC. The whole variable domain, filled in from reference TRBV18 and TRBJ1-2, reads NAGVMQNPRHLVRRRGQEARLRCSPMKGHSHVYWYRQLPEEGLKFMVYLQKENIIDESGMPKERFSAEFPKEGPSILRIQQVVRGDSAAYFCASSPDRAGGYGYTFGSGTRLTVV.

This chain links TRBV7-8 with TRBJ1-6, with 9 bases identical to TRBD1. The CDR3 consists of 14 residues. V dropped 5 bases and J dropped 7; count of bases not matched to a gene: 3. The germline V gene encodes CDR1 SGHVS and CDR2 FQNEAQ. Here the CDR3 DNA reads TGTGCCAGCAGCGGCGGACAGGGGAATTCACCCCTCCACTTT. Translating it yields CASSGGQGNSPLHF.

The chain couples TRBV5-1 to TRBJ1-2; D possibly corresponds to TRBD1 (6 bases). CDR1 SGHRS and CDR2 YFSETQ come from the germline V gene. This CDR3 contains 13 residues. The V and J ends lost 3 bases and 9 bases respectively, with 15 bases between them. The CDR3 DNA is TGCGCCAGCAGCTGGGAGGACAGAAGTAGCTACACCTTC. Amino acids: CASSWEDRSSYTF.

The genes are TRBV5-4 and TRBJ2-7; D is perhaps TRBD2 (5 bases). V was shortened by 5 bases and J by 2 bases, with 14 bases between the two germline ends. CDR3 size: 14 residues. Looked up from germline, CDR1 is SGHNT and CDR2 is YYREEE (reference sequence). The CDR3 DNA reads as TGTGCCAGCAGTAGTGGGAGTAGTCCCTACGAGCAGTACTTC. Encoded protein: CASSSGSSPYEQYF.

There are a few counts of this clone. The CDR3 here is CASSLKNTEAFF. CDR3 nucleotides: TGTGCCAGTAGTCTGAAGAACACTGAAGCTTTCTTT. J is TRBJ1-1 and V is TRBV19; unclear D gene. V lost 5 bases and J lost 1, with 5 bases in between. The CDR3 sequence is 12 residues long. Looked up from germline, CDR1 is LNHDA and CDR2 is SQIVND (reference sequence).

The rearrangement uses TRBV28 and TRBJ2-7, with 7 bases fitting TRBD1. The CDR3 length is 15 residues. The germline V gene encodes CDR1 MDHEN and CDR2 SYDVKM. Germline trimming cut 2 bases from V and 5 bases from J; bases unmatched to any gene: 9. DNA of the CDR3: TGTGCCAGCAGTTTAGGGTCGACAGGGCGCGACGAGCAGTACTTC. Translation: CASSLGSTGRDEQYF.

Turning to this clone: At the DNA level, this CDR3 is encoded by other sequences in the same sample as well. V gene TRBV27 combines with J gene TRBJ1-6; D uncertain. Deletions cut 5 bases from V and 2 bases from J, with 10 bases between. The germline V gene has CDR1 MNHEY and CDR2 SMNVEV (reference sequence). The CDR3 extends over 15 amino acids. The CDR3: CASSLGSPYNSPLHF. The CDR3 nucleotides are TGTGCCAGCAGTCTAGGGAGTCCCTATAATTCACCCCTCCACTTT.

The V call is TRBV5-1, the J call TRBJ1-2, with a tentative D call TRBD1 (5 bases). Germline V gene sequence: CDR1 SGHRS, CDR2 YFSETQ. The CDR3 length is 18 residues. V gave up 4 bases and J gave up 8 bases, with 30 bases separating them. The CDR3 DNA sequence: TGCGCCAGCAGCGGAGGGACGGGAGCTGTCCTACGGGGGGAAGGCTACACCTTC. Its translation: CASSGGTGAVLRGEGYTF.

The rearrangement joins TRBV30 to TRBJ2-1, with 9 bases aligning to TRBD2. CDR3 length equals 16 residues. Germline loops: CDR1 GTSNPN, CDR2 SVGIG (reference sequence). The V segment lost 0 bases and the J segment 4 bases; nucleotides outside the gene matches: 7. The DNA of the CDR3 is TGTGCCTGGAGTGTCTCTAGCGGGATCGGTTACAATGAGCAGTTCTTC. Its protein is CAWSVSSGIGYNEQFF. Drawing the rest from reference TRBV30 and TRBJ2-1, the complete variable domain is SQTIHQWPATLVQPVGSPLSLECTVEGTSNPNLYWYRQAAGRGLQLLFYSVGIGQISSEVPQNLSASRPQDRQFILSSKKLLLSDSGFYLCAWSVSSGIGYNEQFFGPGTRLTVL.

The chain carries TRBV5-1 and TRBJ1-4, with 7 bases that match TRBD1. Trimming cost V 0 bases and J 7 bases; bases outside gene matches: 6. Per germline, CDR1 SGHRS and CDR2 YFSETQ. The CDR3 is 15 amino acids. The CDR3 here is CASSLAPGGVEKLFF. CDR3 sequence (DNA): TGCGCCAGCAGCTTGGCCCCAGGGGGTGTTGAAAAACTGTTTTTT.

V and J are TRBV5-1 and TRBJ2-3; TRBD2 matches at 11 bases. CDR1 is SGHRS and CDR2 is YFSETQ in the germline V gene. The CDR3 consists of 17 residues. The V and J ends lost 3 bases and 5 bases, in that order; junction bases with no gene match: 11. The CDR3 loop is CASSSRQVGLAGDTQYF. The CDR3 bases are TGCGCCAGCAGCTCCCGACAGGTCGGACTAGCGGGAGATACGCAGTATTTT.

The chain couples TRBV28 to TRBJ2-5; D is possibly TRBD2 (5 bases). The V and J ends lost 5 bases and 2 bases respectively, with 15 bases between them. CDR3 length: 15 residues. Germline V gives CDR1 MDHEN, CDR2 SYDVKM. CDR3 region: CASSPAGISQETQYF. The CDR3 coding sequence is TGTGCCAGCAGTCCAGCCGGGATTTCTCAAGAGACCCAGTACTTC.

The CDR3 loop reads CASSLDLAAPGYTF. CDR3 nucleotide sequence: TGTGCCAGCAGCTTAGATCTAGCTGCTCCTGGCTACACCTTC. The genes are TRBV11-2 and TRBJ1-2; D ambiguous. Trimming pared 0 bases from V and 7 bases from J, leaving 12 bases between. This CDR3 is built from 14 residues. The V gene's germline CDR1 is SGHAT and CDR2 FQNNGV.

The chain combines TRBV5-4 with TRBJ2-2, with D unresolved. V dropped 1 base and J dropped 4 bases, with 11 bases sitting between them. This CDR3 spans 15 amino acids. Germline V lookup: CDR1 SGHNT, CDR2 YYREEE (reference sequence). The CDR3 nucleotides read TGTGCCAGCAGCTTGCGGTCAGACCCCACCGGGGAGCTGTTTTTT. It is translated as CASSLRSDPTGELFF.

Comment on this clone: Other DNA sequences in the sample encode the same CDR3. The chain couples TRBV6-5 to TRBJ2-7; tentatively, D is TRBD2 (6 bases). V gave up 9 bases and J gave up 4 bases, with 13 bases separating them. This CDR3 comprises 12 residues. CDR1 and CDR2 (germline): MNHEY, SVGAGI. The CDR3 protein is CASRHGSYEQYF. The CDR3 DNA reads TGTGCCAGTCGCCACGGGAGTTACGAGCAGTACTTC.

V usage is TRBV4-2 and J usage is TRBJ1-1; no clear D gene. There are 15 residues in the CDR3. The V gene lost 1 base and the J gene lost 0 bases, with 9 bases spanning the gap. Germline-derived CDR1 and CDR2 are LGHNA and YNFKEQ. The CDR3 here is CASSQAGSLNTEAFF. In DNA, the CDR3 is TGTGCCAGCAGCCAAGCTGGGAGCCTGAACACTGAAGCTTTCTTT.

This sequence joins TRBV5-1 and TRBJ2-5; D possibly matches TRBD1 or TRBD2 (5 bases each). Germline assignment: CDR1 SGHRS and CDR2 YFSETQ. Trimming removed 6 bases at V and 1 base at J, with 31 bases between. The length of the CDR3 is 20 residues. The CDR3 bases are TGCGCCAGCACCCCCGGGGCGAGACAGACTTTTCCTCACCCCCAAGAGACCCAGTACTTC. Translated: CASTPGARQTFPHPQETQYF. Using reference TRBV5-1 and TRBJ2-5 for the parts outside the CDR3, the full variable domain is KAGVTQTPRYLIKTRGQQVTLSCSPISGHRSVSWYQQTPGQGLQFLFEYFSETQRNKGNFPGRFSGRQFSNSRSEMNVSTLELGDSALYLCASTPGARQTFPHPQETQYFGPGTRLLVL.

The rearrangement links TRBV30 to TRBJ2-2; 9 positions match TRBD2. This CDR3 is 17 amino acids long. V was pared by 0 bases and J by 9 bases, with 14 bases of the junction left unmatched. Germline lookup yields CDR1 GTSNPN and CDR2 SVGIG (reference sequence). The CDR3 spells CAWSVRREGLLGRELFF. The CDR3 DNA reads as TGTGCCTGGAGTGTACGGCGGGAGGGCCTTTTGGGTAGGGAGCTGTTTTTT.

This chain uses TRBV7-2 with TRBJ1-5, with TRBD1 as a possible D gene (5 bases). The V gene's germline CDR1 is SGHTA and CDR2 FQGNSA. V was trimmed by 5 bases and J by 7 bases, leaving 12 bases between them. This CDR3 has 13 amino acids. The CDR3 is CASSPGGDQPQHF. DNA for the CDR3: TGTGCCAGCAGCCCGGGGGGGGACCAGCCCCAGCATTTT.

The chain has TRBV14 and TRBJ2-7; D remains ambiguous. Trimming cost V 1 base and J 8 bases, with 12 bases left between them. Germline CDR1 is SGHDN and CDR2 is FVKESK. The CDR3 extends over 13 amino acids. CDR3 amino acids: CASSQGFRAQQYF. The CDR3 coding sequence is TGTGCCAGCAGCCAAGGTTTTAGGGCACAGCAGTACTTC. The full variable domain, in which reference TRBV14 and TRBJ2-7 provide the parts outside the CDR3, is EAGVTQFPSHSVIEKGQTVTLRCDPISGHDNLYWYRRVMGKEIKFLLHFVKESKQDESGMPNNRFLAERTGGTYSTLKVQPAELEDSGVYFCASSQGFRAQQYFGPGTRLTVT.

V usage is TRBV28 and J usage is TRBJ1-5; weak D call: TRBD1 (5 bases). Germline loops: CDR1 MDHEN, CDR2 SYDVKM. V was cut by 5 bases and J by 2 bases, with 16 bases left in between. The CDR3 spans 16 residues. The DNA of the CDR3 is TGTGCCAGCAGTAAGAGAAGAGGGGATGGCAATCAGCCCCAGCATTTT. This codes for CASSKRRGDGNQPQHF. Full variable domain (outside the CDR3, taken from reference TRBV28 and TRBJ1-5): DVKVTQSSRYLVKRTGEKVFLECVQDMDHENMFWYRQDPGLGLRLIYFSYDVKMKEKGDIPEGYSVSREKKERFSLILESASTNQTSMYLCASSKRRGDGNQPQHFGDGTRLSIL.

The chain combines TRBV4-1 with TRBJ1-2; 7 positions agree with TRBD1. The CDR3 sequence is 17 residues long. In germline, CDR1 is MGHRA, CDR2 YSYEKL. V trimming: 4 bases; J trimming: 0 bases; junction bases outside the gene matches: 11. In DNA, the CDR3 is TGCGCCAGCAGCCTTATCTTGGGACAGCAAGCTAACTATGGCTACACCTTC. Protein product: CASSLILGQQANYGYTF.

Here the CDR3 reads CASSYLGDRNYGYTF. In DNA, the CDR3 is TGTGCCAGCAGTTACCTCGGGGACAGAAACTATGGCTACACCTTC. This chain joins TRBV6-5 and TRBJ1-2; 7 positions agree with TRBD1. CDR3 length: 15 residues. With V trimmed by 2 bases and J by 2 bases, 5 bases remained unmatched. The germline gives CDR1 MNHEY, CDR2 SVGAGI.